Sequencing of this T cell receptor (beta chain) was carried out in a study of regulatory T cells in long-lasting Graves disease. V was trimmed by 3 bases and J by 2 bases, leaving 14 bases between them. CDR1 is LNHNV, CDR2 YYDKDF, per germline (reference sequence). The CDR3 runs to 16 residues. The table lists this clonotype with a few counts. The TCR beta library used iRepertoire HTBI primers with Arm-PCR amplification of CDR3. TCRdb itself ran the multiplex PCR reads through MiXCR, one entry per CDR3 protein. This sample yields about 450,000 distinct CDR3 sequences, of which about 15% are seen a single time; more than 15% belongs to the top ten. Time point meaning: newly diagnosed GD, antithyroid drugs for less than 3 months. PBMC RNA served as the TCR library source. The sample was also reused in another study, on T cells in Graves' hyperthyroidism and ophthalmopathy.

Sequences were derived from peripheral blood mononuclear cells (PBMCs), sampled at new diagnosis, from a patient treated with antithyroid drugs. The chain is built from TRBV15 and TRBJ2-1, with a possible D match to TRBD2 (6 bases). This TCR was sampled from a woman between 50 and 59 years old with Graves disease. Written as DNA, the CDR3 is TGTGCCACCAGCAGGGGGATTAGCGGAGCCTACAATGAGCAGTTCTTC. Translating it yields CATSRGISGAYNEQFF.